A selection of T cell receptor beta chains follows, all from one sample in a study of vaccination and CD4 T cells after COVID-19. For these TCRs, the target antigens are not known. Each CDR3 protein is one row after TCRdb ran MiXCR on the PCR reads. The sample records about 12,000 distinct CDR3 sequences, 52% being singletons. Specimen: CD4+ T cells from blood, cultured in vitro. These receptors all come from a human donor who had recovered from COVID-19. The CDR3 runs from the conserved cysteine through the conserved F or W. The order of the fields is J gene, D gene, V gene, clone size, CDR3 protein, CDR3 DNA. D genes are given only for firm matches. Size is stated for part of the rows, as once, few or many counts, or as a class when the clone is expanded.

J gene: TRBJ1-5; D gene: NA; V gene: TRBV28; clone size: NA; CDR3 protein: CASSLYLASANQPQHF; CDR3 DNA: TGTGCCAGCAGTTTATATTTGGCGTCAGCTAATCAGCCCCAGCATTTT
J gene: TRBJ2-1; D gene: TRBD2; V gene: TRBV23-1; clone size: once; CDR3 protein: CASIASGSGNEQFF; CDR3 DNA: TGCGCCAGCATTGCTAGCGGGAGTGGTAATGAGCAGTTCTTC
J gene: TRBJ2-3; D gene: TRBD2; V gene: TRBV28; clone size: few; CDR3 protein: CASSLSGLAGISTDTQYF; CDR3 DNA: TGTGCCAGCAGTTTATCCGGACTAGCGGGGATAAGCACAGATACGCAGTATTTT
J gene: TRBJ2-1; D gene: NA; V gene: TRBV9; clone size: NA; CDR3 protein: CASSVVRGARRVNEQFF; CDR3 DNA: TGTGCCAGCAGCGTAGTAAGGGGGGCCAGACGAGTCAATGAGCAGTTCTTC
J gene: TRBJ2-3; D gene: TRBD2; V gene: TRBV6-1; clone size: NA; CDR3 protein: CASRIAGESDTQYF; CDR3 DNA: TGTGCCAGCAGGATAGCGGGAGAGTCAGATACGCAGTATTTT
J gene: TRBJ1-4; D gene: NA; V gene: TRBV19; clone size: NA; CDR3 protein: CASKKQGTNEKLFF; CDR3 DNA: TGTGCCAGTAAAAAACAGGGAACTAATGAAAAACTGTTTTTT
J gene: TRBJ2-4; D gene: NA; V gene: TRBV20-1; clone size: NA; CDR3 protein: CSASPVGGDIQYF; CDR3 DNA: TGCAGTGCTAGTCCGGTGGGCGGAGACATTCAGTACTTC
J gene: TRBJ2-1; D gene: TRBD2; V gene: TRBV20-1; clone size: NA; CDR3 protein: CSTGTSGNNEQFF; CDR3 DNA: TGCAGTACCGGGACTAGCGGGAACAATGAGCAGTTCTTC
J gene: TRBJ2-3; D gene: TRBD2; V gene: TRBV20-1; clone size: NA; CDR3 protein: CSAGGGSSTDTQYF; CDR3 DNA: TGCAGTGCTGGGGGGGGGAGTAGCACAGATACGCAGTATTTT
J gene: TRBJ1-2; D gene: NA; V gene: TRBV25-1; clone size: once; CDR3 protein: CASIGVGDDYGYTF; CDR3 DNA: TGTGCCAGCATTGGGGTCGGGGATGACTATGGCTACACCTTC
J gene: TRBJ2-2; D gene: NA; V gene: TRBV27; clone size: NA; CDR3 protein: CASRNRDIGELFF; CDR3 DNA: TGTGCCAGCAGAAACCGGGACATCGGGGAGCTGTTTTTT
J gene: TRBJ1-1; D gene: NA; V gene: TRBV6-1; clone size: few; CDR3 protein: CASSRGTENTEAFF; CDR3 DNA: TGTGCCAGCAGTCGCGGGACCGAGAACACTGAAGCTTTCTTT
J gene: TRBJ1-2; D gene: TRBD1; V gene: TRBV7-2; clone size: few; CDR3 protein: CASSESMTGGYGYTF; CDR3 DNA: TGTGCCAGCAGCGAATCTATGACAGGGGGTTATGGCTACACCTTC
J gene: TRBJ1-1; D gene: NA; V gene: TRBV27; clone size: few; CDR3 protein: CASSSTTGGTEAFF; CDR3 DNA: TGTGCCAGCAGTTCCACCACCGGTGGCACTGAAGCTTTCTTT
J gene: TRBJ2-3; D gene: TRBD1; V gene: TRBV11-2; clone size: once; CDR3 protein: CASSLGQGATDTQYF; CDR3 DNA: TGTGCCAGCAGCTTAGGCCAGGGGGCTACAGATACGCAGTATTTT
J gene: TRBJ2-2; D gene: TRBD2; V gene: TRBV4-2; clone size: NA; CDR3 protein: CASSQVRAGGLNTGELFF; CDR3 DNA: TGTGCCAGCAGCCAAGTAAGAGCGGGAGGGCTGAACACCGGGGAGCTGTTTTTT
J gene: TRBJ1-1; D gene: NA; V gene: TRBV30; clone size: NA; CDR3 protein: CAWSFLPAGNTEAFF; CDR3 DNA: TGTGCCTGGAGTTTTCTCCCGGCAGGGAACACTGAAGCTTTCTTT
J gene: TRBJ2-7; D gene: NA; V gene: TRBV15; clone size: NA; CDR3 protein: CATSRPAGEQYF; CDR3 DNA: TGTGCCACCAGCAGACCCGCTGGGGAGCAGTACTTC
J gene: TRBJ1-1; D gene: NA; V gene: TRBV28; clone size: NA; CDR3 protein: CASSLATSSPTEAFF; CDR3 DNA: TGTGCCAGCAGTTTAGCAACGTCTAGTCCCACTGAAGCTTTCTTT
J gene: TRBJ1-5; D gene: TRBD1; V gene: TRBV6-2/TRBV6-3; clone size: NA; CDR3 protein: CASSYFSGGYQPQHF; CDR3 DNA: TGTGCCAGCAGTTACTTTTCAGGGGGCTATCAGCCCCAGCATTTT
J gene: TRBJ2-2; D gene: TRBD1; V gene: TRBV20-1; clone size: NA; CDR3 protein: CSARKGGTFLGELFF; CDR3 DNA: TGCAGTGCTAGGAAAGGGGGCACCTTCCTCGGGGAGCTGTTTTTT
J gene: TRBJ2-5; D gene: TRBD2; V gene: TRBV28; clone size: NA; CDR3 protein: CASSALAYQETQYF; CDR3 DNA: TGTGCCAGCAGTGCACTAGCGTACCAAGAGACCCAGTACTTC
J gene: TRBJ1-2; D gene: NA; V gene: TRBV6-2/TRBV6-3; clone size: NA; CDR3 protein: CASGRGTSYGYTF; CDR3 DNA: TGTGCCAGCGGGCGAGGGACATCATATGGCTACACCTTC
J gene: TRBJ2-1; D gene: TRBD2; V gene: TRBV20-1; clone size: NA; CDR3 protein: CSARGPAGAYNEQFF; CDR3 DNA: TGCAGTGCTAGAGGCCCAGCGGGAGCCTACAATGAGCAGTTCTTC
J gene: TRBJ2-5; D gene: NA; V gene: TRBV25-1; clone size: once; CDR3 protein: CASSERAPGPVETQYF; CDR3 DNA: TGTGCCAGCAGTGAAAGGGCTCCGGGCCCGGTGGAGACCCAGTACTTC
J gene: TRBJ2-1; D gene: NA; V gene: TRBV27; clone size: once; CDR3 protein: CASSLSIRDTDEQFF; CDR3 DNA: TGTGCCAGCAGTTTATCTATCAGGGATACAGATGAGCAGTTCTTC
J gene: TRBJ2-1; D gene: TRBD2; V gene: TRBV4-2; clone size: NA; CDR3 protein: CASSRRLAGDNEQFF; CDR3 DNA: TGTGCCAGCAGCCGAAGACTAGCGGGAGACAATGAGCAGTTCTTC
J gene: TRBJ2-5; D gene: NA; V gene: TRBV7-3; clone size: few; CDR3 protein: CASSLSGIGVETQYF; CDR3 DNA: TGTGCCAGCAGCTTAAGTGGGATCGGGGTAGAGACCCAGTACTTC
J gene: TRBJ2-7; D gene: NA; V gene: TRBV20-1; clone size: NA; CDR3 protein: CSAPGPLRLSYEQYF; CDR3 DNA: TGCAGTGCTCCCGGACCTTTAAGGCTCTCCTACGAGCAGTACTTC
J gene: TRBJ1-5; D gene: NA; V gene: TRBV2; clone size: NA; CDR3 protein: CASSPRWSGNQPQHF; CDR3 DNA: TGTGCCAGCAGTCCTAGGTGGTCCGGCAATCAGCCCCAGCATTTT
J gene: TRBJ2-3; D gene: NA; V gene: TRBV6-5; clone size: NA; CDR3 protein: CASSYFSGLTDTQYF; CDR3 DNA: TGTGCCAGCAGTTACTTCAGCGGGCTCACAGATACGCAGTATTTT
J gene: TRBJ2-3; D gene: NA; V gene: TRBV2; clone size: NA; CDR3 protein: CASSEATRGTQYF; CDR3 DNA: TGTGCCAGCAGTGAAGCGACCCGAGGTACGCAGTATTTT
J gene: TRBJ1-1; D gene: NA; V gene: TRBV20-1; clone size: NA; CDR3 protein: CSARRGRWLEAFF; CDR3 DNA: TGCAGTGCTAGGAGGGGGAGATGGCTTGAAGCTTTCTTT
J gene: TRBJ2-7; D gene: NA; V gene: TRBV12-3/TRBV12-4; clone size: few; CDR3 protein: CASSLETVYEQYF; CDR3 DNA: TGTGCCAGCAGTTTAGAGACGGTCTACGAGCAGTACTTC
J gene: TRBJ2-2; D gene: TRBD2; V gene: TRBV28; clone size: few; CDR3 protein: CASSLWSLAGGPGELFF; CDR3 DNA: TGTGCCAGCAGTTTATGGTCTCTAGCGGGAGGCCCCGGGGAGCTGTTTTTT
J gene: TRBJ2-7; D gene: NA; V gene: TRBV18; clone size: once; CDR3 protein: CASSPKGDLAESSYEQYF; CDR3 DNA: TGTGCCAGCTCACCGAAGGGGGATCTAGCGGAAAGCTCCTACGAGCAGTACTTC
J gene: TRBJ2-7; D gene: TRBD1; V gene: TRBV14; clone size: NA; CDR3 protein: CASSRTGASYEQYF; CDR3 DNA: TGTGCCAGCAGCCGGACAGGGGCCTCCTACGAGCAGTACTTC
J gene: TRBJ2-3; D gene: NA; V gene: TRBV5-1; clone size: NA; CDR3 protein: CASSLQGTDTQYF; CDR3 DNA: TGCGCCAGCAGCTTACAGGGCACAGATACGCAGTATTTT
J gene: TRBJ2-7; D gene: NA; V gene: TRBV3-1; clone size: NA; CDR3 protein: CASSQAVGYEQYF; CDR3 DNA: TGTGCCAGCAGCCAAGCCGTGGGATACGAGCAGTACTTC
J gene: TRBJ1-2; D gene: NA; V gene: TRBV5-1; clone size: NA; CDR3 protein: CASSLVREYGYTF; CDR3 DNA: TGCGCCAGCAGCTTGGTACGAGAGTATGGCTACACCTTC
J gene: TRBJ2-5; D gene: TRBD2; V gene: TRBV24-1; clone size: NA; CDR3 protein: CATSDSGTSGSQAQYF; CDR3 DNA: TGTGCCACCAGTGATTCCGGGACTAGCGGGTCCCAAGCCCAGTACTTC
J gene: TRBJ1-6; D gene: TRBD1; V gene: TRBV12-3/TRBV12-4; clone size: large; CDR3 protein: CASRDRGPPLHF; CDR3 DNA: TGTGCCAGCAGAGACAGGGGCCCACCCCTCCACTTT
J gene: TRBJ2-7; D gene: TRBD1; V gene: TRBV6-1; clone size: NA; CDR3 protein: CASSEVQGAARLLEQYF; CDR3 DNA: TGTGCCAGCAGTGAGGTTCAGGGGGCGGCCAGACTACTCGAGCAGTACTTC
J gene: TRBJ2-1; D gene: NA; V gene: TRBV24-1; clone size: NA; CDR3 protein: CATMGVGTRAYNEQFF; CDR3 DNA: TGTGCCACCATGGGCGTCGGGACTCGTGCCTACAATGAGCAGTTCTTC
J gene: TRBJ1-3; D gene: NA; V gene: TRBV20-1; clone size: NA; CDR3 protein: CSARDISPDGNTIYF; CDR3 DNA: TGCAGTGCTAGAGATATTAGTCCAGATGGAAACACCATATATTTT
J gene: TRBJ2-1; D gene: TRBD1; V gene: TRBV10-3; clone size: few; CDR3 protein: CASNGQGNNEQFF; CDR3 DNA: TGTGCCAGCAACGGACAGGGGAATAATGAGCAGTTCTTC
J gene: TRBJ2-3; D gene: NA; V gene: TRBV15; clone size: NA; CDR3 protein: CATSDRDFLGATDTQYF; CDR3 DNA: TGTGCCACCAGCGACCGGGACTTTCTCGGAGCCACAGATACGCAGTATTTT
J gene: TRBJ2-7; D gene: NA; V gene: TRBV7-9; clone size: NA; CDR3 protein: CASSGYYEQYF; CDR3 DNA: TGTGCCAGCAGCGGATACTACGAGCAGTACTTC
J gene: TRBJ1-2; D gene: TRBD1; V gene: TRBV20-1; clone size: few; CDR3 protein: CSAHTGGLYGYTF; CDR3 DNA: TGCAGTGCCCATACAGGGGGCCTTTATGGCTACACCTTC
J gene: TRBJ2-7; D gene: TRBD2; V gene: TRBV30; clone size: NA; CDR3 protein: CAWSWREGPQYF; CDR3 DNA: TGTGCCTGGAGTTGGCGGGAGGGGCCCCAGTACTTC